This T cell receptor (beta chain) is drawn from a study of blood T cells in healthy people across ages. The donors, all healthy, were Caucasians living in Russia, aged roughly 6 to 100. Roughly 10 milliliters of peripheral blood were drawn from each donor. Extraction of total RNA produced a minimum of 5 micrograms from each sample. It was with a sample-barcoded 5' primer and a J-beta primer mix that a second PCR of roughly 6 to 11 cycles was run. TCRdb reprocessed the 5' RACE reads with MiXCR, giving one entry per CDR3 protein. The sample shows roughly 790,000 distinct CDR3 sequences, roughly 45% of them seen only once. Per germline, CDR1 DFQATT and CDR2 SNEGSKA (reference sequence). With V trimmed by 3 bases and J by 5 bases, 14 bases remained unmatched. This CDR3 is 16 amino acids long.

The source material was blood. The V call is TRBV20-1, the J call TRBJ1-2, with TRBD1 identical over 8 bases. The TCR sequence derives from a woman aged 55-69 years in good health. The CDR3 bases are TGCAGTGCTAGTCGAAACTACCCGGGACAGGATTATGGCTACACCTTC. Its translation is CSASRNYPGQDYGYTF.